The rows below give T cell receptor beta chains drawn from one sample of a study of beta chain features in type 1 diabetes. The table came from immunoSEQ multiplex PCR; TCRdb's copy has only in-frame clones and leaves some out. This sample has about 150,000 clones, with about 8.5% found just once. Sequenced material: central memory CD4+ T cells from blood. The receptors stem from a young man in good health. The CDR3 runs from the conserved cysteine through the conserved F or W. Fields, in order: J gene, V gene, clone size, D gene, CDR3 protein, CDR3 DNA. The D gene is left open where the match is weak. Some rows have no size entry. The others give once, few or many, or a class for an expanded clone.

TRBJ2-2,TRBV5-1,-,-,CASSLQENTGELFF,TGCGCCAGCAGCTTGCAGGAGAACACCGGGGAGCTGTTTTTT
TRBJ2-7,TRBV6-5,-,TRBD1,CASSSTGTGLTYEQYF,TGTGCCAGCAGTTCTACCGGGACAGGTCTAACCTACGAGCAGTACTTC
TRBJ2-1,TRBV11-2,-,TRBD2,CASSTLAWRVGNEQFF,TGTGCCAGCAGCACACTAGCGTGGAGAGTGGGCAATGAGCAGTTCTTC
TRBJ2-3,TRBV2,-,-,CASSEAYTQYF,TGTGCCAGCAGTGAGGCTTATACGCAGTATTTT
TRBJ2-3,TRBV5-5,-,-,CASSPGITGGADTQYF,TGTGCCAGCAGCCCAGGGATCACAGGTGGTGCAGATACGCAGTATTTT
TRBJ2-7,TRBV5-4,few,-,CASSPRQGTNYEQYF,TGTGCCAGCAGCCCCCGTCAGGGGACAAACTACGAGCAGTACTTC
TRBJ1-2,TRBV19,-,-,CASSIAPQYGYTF,TGTGCCAGTAGTATAGCCCCACAATATGGCTACACCTTC
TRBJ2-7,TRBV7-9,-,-,CASRRDGYEQYF,TGTGCCAGCAGGCGGGACGGCTACGAGCAGTACTTC
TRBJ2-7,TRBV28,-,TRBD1,CASSDRARGSVNSYEQYF,TGTGCCAGCAGTGACAGGGCGCGTGGTAGCGTCAACTCCTACGAGCAGTACTTC
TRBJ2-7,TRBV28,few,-,CATLPGSSYEQYF,TGTGCCACCCTCCCCGGTAGCTCCTACGAGCAGTACTTC
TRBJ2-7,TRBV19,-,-,CASSSGWEQYF,TGTGCCAGTAGCTCGGGATGGGAGCAGTACTTC
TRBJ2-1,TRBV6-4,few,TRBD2,CASSQLGGATTMQQFF,TGTGCCAGCAGCCAACTCGGGGGGGCCACCACAATGCAGCAGTTCTTC
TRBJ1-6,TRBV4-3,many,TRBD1,CASSQGRQGTVGSPLHF,TGCGCCAGCAGCCAGGGTCGACAGGGGACAGTGGGTTCACCCCTCCACTTT
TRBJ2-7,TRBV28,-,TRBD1,CASGTGGHEQYF,TGTGCCAGCGGGACAGGGGGACACGAGCAGTACTTC
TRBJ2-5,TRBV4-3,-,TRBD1,CASSRGTGQETQYF,TGCGCCAGCAGCCGGGGGACAGGGCAAGAGACCCAGTACTTC
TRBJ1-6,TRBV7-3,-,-,CASSPLRGSGNSPLHF,TGTGCCAGCAGCCCGCTCCGAGGGAGTGGGAATTCACCCCTCCACTTT
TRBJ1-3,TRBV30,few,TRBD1,CAWSADRGYGNTIYF,TGTGCCTGGAGCGCAGACAGGGGATATGGAAACACCATATATTTT
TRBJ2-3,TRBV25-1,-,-,CASSEGQGKTDTQYF,TGTGCCAGCAGTGAAGGACAAGGAAAGACAGATACGCAGTATTTT
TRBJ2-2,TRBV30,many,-,CAWSTQTGRELFF,TGTGCCTGGAGTACCCAAACGGGTAGAGAGCTGTTTTTT
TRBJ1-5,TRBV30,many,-,CAWSVRGNQPQHF,TGTGCCTGGAGTGTACGAGGGAATCAGCCCCAGCATTTT
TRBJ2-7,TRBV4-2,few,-,CASSQDLVGGAVGDSYEQYF,TGTGCCAGCAGCCAAGATCTTGTCGGAGGGGCGGTGGGTGATTCCTACGAGCAGTACTTC
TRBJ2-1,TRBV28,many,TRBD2,CASSSSGARGPVF,TGTGCCAGCAGCTCAAGCGGGGCCAGAGGTCCTGTCTTC
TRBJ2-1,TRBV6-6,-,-,CASILIPGAINEQFF,TGTGCCAGCATCCTAATCCCCGGAGCCATCAATGAGCAGTTCTTC
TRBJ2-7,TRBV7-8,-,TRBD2,CASSLHRLAGAYEQYF,TGTGCCAGCAGCTTACATCGGCTAGCGGGAGCCTACGAGCAGTACTTC
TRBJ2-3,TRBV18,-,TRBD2,CASSPPSSAGGLTDTQYF,TGTGCCAGCTCACCACCATCTTCAGCGGGAGGGCTCACAGATACGCAGTATTTT
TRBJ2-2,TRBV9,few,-,CASSVVGSYTGELFF,TGTGCCAGCAGCGTAGTGGGCAGCTACACCGGGGAGCTGTTTTTT
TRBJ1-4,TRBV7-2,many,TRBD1,CASSLGQDNEKLFF,TGTGCCAGCAGCCTGGGACAGGATAATGAAAAACTGTTTTTT
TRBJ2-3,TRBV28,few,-,CASSYTGQNTDTQYF,TGTGCCAGCAGTTATACCGGACAGAACACAGATACGCAGTATTTT
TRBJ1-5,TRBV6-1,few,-,CASSEKENQPQHF,TGTGCCAGCAGTGAGAAGGAGAATCAGCCCCAGCATTTT
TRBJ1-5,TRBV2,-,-,CASSEFGQVNQPQHF,TGTGCCAGCAGTGAATTTGGGCAGGTCAATCAGCCCCAGCATTTT
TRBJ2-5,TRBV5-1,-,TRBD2,CASSLDTSGGAETQYF,TGCGCCAGCAGCTTGGATACTAGCGGGGGGGCAGAGACCCAGTACTTC
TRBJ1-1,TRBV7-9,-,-,CASSLGMTGEAFF,TGTGCCAGCAGCTTAGGGATGACAGGTGAAGCTTTCTTT
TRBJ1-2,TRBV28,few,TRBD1,CASSPGQPYGYTF,TGTGCCAGCAGTCCGGGACAGCCCTATGGCTACACCTTC
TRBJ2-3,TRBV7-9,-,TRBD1,CASSHRQGVTDTQYF,TGTGCCAGCAGCCATCGACAGGGGGTCACAGATACGCAGTATTTT
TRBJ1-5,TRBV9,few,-,CASSGGGGEGWQPQHF,TGTGCCAGCAGCGGAGGAGGAGGGGAAGGTTGGCAGCCCCAGCATTTT
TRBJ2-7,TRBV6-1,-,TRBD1,CASRGTVYEQYF,TGTGCCAGCAGAGGGACAGTCTACGAGCAGTACTTC
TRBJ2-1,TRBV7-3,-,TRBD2,CASSLASGTWEQFF,TGTGCCAGCAGCTTGGCTAGCGGGACCTGGGAGCAGTTCTTC
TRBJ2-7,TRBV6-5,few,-,CASSYPRAPYEQYF,TGTGCCAGCAGTTACCCCAGGGCCCCCTACGAGCAGTACTTC
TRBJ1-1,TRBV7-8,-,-,CASSRGRTGRDTEAFF,TGTGCCAGCAGTCGAGGGAGGACCGGGAGGGACACTGAAGCTTTCTTT
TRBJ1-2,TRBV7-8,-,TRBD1,CASSPNRGQSNYGYTF,TGTGCCAGCAGCCCCAACCGGGGACAGTCCAACTATGGCTACACCTTC
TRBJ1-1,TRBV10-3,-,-,CAISGQATGNTEAFF,TGTGCCATCAGTGGACAGGCCACGGGGAACACTGAAGCTTTCTTT
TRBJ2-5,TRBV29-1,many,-,CSVMRWTAQETQYF,TGCAGCGTCATGAGGTGGACAGCTCAGGAGACCCAGTACTTC
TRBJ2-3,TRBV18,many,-,CASSPEGGDTQYF,TGTGCCAGCTCACCAGAAGGAGGGGATACGCAGTATTTT
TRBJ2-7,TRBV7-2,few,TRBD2,CASSLASTAGAYEQYF,TGTGCCAGCAGCTTAGCTTCCACAGCGGGAGCCTACGAGCAGTACTTC
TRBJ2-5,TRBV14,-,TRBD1,CASSQGGTAGGQETQYF,TGTGCCAGCAGCCAAGGTGGTACGGCAGGGGGCCAAGAGACCCAGTACTTC
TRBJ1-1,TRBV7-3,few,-,CASSLRGRGYTEAFF,TGTGCCAGCAGCTTAAGGGGTCGAGGGTACACTGAAGCTTTCTTT
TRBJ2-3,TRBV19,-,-,CASRGHRTDTQYF,TGTGCCAGCCGGGGACACCGCACAGATACGCAGTATTTT
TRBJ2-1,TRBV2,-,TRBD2,CASSSGTSGRDYNEQFF,TGTGCCAGCAGTTCCGGGACTAGCGGGAGGGATTACAATGAGCAGTTCTTC
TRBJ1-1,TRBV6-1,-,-,CASRRGSQGTEAFF,TGTGCCAGCCGGAGGGGCAGCCAGGGCACTGAAGCTTTCTTT
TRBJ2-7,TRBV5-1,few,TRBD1,CASSLDDREGDEQYF,TGCGCCAGCAGCTTGGACGACAGGGAAGGGGACGAGCAGTACTTC
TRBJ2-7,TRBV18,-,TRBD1,CASSPNRGYEQYF,TGTGCCAGCTCACCAAACAGGGGCTACGAGCAGTACTTC
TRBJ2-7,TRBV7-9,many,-,CASSLPTTGSYEQYF,TGTGCCAGCAGCCTCCCGACGACAGGTTCCTACGAGCAGTACTTC
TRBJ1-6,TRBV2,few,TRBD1,CASKAGGLGSPLHF,TGTGCCAGCAAGGCAGGGGGATTGGGTTCACCCCTCCACTTT